This T cell receptor (beta chain) was captured by sequencing in a study of shared clonotypes between healthy human individuals. The CD4+ fraction was divided into a CD45RA+ naive subset and a CD45RA-negative memory subset. The CDR3 has 16 amino acids. CDR1 is SGHAT and CDR2 is FQNNGV in the germline V gene. V dropped 6 bases and J dropped 4; count of bases not matched to a gene: 12. Here immunoSEQ multiplex PCR was the method, and the copy in TCRdb shows in-frame clones only, minus some. Of about 2 million clones listed, roughly 95% were seen once; the top ten hold under 0.15%. Details on this clone: What it recognizes is unknown.

Findings of the study overall: Sorted-subset samples were not fully sequenced, rarefaction indicated. Among four donors, roughly 5.4% of naive CD4 clonotypes were found in common.

The source is a man aged 18 to 29 in good health. The rearrangement joins TRBV11-2 to TRBJ2-5; 9 bases map to TRBD1. The sequencing input was naive CD4+ T cells sorted from blood. The subset is: CD45RA+ positively selected. The CDR3 nucleotides read TGTGCCAGCAGTTCCACAGGGGGCAGGGCAGGAGAGACCCAGTACTTC. It codes for CASSSTGGRAGETQYF.